Described below is a single T cell receptor beta chain sequence and its context. These data are taken from a study of blood T cell repertoires in COVID-19. Study information: Sources were T cells, B-cell-depleted T cells, or PBMCs; the material itself was cDNA or gDNA.

Trimming took 4 bases from V and 0 from J, leaving 10 bases between them. This CDR3 has 15 residues. Germline V lookup: CDR1 SNHLY, CDR2 FYNNEI. Original methodology: Using reference gene primer amplification, nucleated cell counts were estimated. Only in-frame clones appear in the TCRdb table, and some are missing; sequencing was by immunoSEQ multiplex PCR. The V and J calls and the clone size are those of that table, but D and trimming were determined from the DNA. This table has about 180,000 clones, about four fifths appearing once. The sequence was collected from a woman aged 70-85 years with COVID-19, enrolled during active disease. The chain uses TRBV2 and TRBJ1-3, with D possibly being TRBD1 (5 bases). The sequencing sample was made of peripheral blood. This chain's CDR3 is CASSADSISGNTIYF. The CDR3 region has the DNA TGTGCCAGCAGTGCTGACAGTATCTCTGGAAACACCATATATTTT. The entire variable domain, with the rest obtained from reference TRBV2 and TRBJ1-3, is as follows: EPEVTQTPSHQVTQMGQEVILRCVPISNHLYFYWYRQILGQKVEFLVSFYNNEISEKSEIFDDQFSVERPDGSNFTLKIRSTKLEDSAMYFCASSADSISGNTIYFGEGSWLTVV.